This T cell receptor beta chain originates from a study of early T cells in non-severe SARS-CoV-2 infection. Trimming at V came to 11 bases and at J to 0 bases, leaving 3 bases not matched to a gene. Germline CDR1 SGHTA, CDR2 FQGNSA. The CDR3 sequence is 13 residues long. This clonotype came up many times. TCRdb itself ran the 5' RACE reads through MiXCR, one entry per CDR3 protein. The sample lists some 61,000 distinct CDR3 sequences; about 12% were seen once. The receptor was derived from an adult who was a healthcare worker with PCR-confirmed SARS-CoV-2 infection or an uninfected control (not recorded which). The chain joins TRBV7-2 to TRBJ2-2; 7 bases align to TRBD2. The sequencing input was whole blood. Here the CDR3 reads CAAGAPNTGELFF. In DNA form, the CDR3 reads TGTGCCGCGGGAGCGCCGAACACCGGGGAGCTGTTTTTT.